The T cell receptor (beta chain) under discussion was sequenced for a study of T cell responses to AZD1222 COVID-19 vaccine (dated by TCRdb to about 2021). Background for the entire study: TCR sequencing was performed for 233 trial participants, of whom 207 were given two doses of AZD1222 and approximately 25 were given two doses of MenACWY control vaccine. Trial participants were enrolled by age into subgroups of 18-55, 56-69 and 70-plus years, and around 150, 28 and 57 TCR-sequenced participants, respectively, were included in these subgroups.

Sequences SGHAT (CDR1) and FQNNGV (CDR2) are obtained from the germline V gene. The CDR3 spans 16 residues, from the cysteine through the phenylalanine. The CDR3 DNA has 48 bases and is translated from base 1. V is clipped by 0 bases and J by 3 bases, and the sequence between their germline boundaries is 14 bases long. Study-wide findings and limitations: Because no day 14 peak-response samples were available, the repertoires could be characterized only after the peak T cell response. In the small 56-69-year group, the increase in depth fell short of significance, most likely because of low power. Participants were mostly white British, with more females than males. The authors suggested clonal diversity may have been underestimated. Only a handful of AZD1222 recipients were SARS-CoV-2 seropositive at baseline, limiting conclusions about previously exposed vaccinees. CD4 TCRs associated with the vaccine covered the entire spike protein, and the dominant responses were in regions 160-218 and 743-854. After two AZD1222 doses, both the breadth and the depth of spike-specific TCRs were significantly higher than at day 0 and than in MenACWY recipients. Reportedly, almost half of the unique spike-specific TCRs recognized epitopes lying outside the regions that are mutated in the B.1.351 and B.1.1.7 variants.

The time point tag for this specimen amounts to: about 28 days (+/-7) after the second vaccine dose. AZD1222 recipients given second doses at about 4 weeks or at about 12 weeks were pooled, since spike-specific TCR depth and breadth were not found to differ between the two schedules. Vaccinee samples came from UK trials COV001 and COV002, including a single-blind randomized controlled phase 2/3 trial of AZD1222 (ChAdOx1 nCoV-19) in healthy adults. Trial participant PBMC samples were collected at day 0 and day 28 after the second dose for TCRbeta chain sequencing. On this clone: Its antigen remains unidentified. Base qualities are not provided; no much larger clone lies one nucleotide away.

The CDR3 regions of human TCRbeta chains were analyzed by immunosequencing. The original pipeline was this. Repertoire TCRs were matched against a reference library of SARS-CoV-2-specific TCRs generated with the MIRA antigen-specificity platform. Breadth was defined as the fraction of unique TCRs that were SARS-CoV-2-associated. Depth was defined as the fraction of total T cells that were SARS-CoV-2-associated. Using the MIRA data, each spike-specific TCR was mapped to the spike region that the TCR reacts to and placed in a CD4 or CD8 class. Log10-transformed breadth and depth values were compared by one-way ANOVA with Sidak's multiple comparisons tests. Here the immuneACCESS table is served through TCRdb, limited to in-frame sequences with V and J called. Missing clones are a known gap in these copies; in checked studies unresolved V genes cover under half, and the rest lacks a known reason. D and trimming come from the DNA, and the V and J calls and clone size come from that table. Recorded for this sample are approximately 140,000 clones; roughly 92% of them occurred a single time. Around 1.1% of the sample belongs to the ten largest clones.

The source is an adult who received the AZD1222 COVID-19 vaccine. The sample was peripheral blood, taken 28 days after the second AZD1222 dose. The chain links TRBV11-2 with TRBJ1-1; the D gene cannot be named for sure. The CDR3: CASSLDSEGVDTEAFF. Read as DNA, the sequence is TGTGCCAGCAGCTTAGATTCGGAGGGTGTGGACACTGAAGCTTTCTTT.